This note documents a single T cell receptor (beta chain) sequence. The entry originates in a study of blood T cell repertoires in COVID-19. Study-wide background: The United States, Italy and Spain supplied acute and convalescent COVID-19 samples. From T cells, B-cell-depleted T cells, or PBMCs came the material, which was cDNA or gDNA.

Germline V gives CDR1 ENHRY, CDR2 SYGVKD. This CDR3 region has 13 residues. V was shortened by 10 bases and J by 7 bases, with 18 bases between the two germline ends. Under the authors' procedure: Counts of nucleated cells, estimated from reference gene primer amplification, were obtained. Sequencing used immunoSEQ multiplex PCR; TCRdb keeps in-frame clones, though not all of them. That table is the source of V, J and clone size, and D and trimming were worked out from the DNA. The data show around 150,000 clones, with just under 95% seen just once and 3.5% to 5% held by the top ten. The TCR comes from a woman aged 50 to 60 with acute or convalescent COVID-19. The chain couples TRBV10-3 to TRBJ2-3; D unclear. Sequencing input: peripheral blood. This CDR3 is CATNEVLLYTQYF. CDR3 coding DNA: TGTGCCACTAACGAGGTCCTACTTTATACGCAGTATTTT.